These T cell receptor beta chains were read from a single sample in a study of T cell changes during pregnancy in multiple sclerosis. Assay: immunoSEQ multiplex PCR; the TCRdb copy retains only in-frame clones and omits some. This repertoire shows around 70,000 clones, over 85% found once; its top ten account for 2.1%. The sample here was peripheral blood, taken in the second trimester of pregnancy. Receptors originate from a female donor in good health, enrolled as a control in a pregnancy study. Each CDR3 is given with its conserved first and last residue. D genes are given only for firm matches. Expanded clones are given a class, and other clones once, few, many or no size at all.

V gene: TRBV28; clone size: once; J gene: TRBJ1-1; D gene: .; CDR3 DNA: TGTGCCAGCAGTTTATGGGGGGCGAACTCGCCTGAAGCTTTCTTT; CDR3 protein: CASSLWGANSPEAFF
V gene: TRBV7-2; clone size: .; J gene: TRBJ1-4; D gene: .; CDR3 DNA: TGTGCCAGCAGTTATAATGAAAAACTGTTTTTT; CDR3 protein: CASSYNEKLFF
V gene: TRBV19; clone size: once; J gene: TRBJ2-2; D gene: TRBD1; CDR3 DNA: TGTGCCAGTAATTGGGACAGGGAGGACGCGGAGCTGTTTTTT; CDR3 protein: CASNWDREDAELFF
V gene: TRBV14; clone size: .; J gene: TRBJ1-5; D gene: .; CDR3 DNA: TGTGCCAGCAGCCAAGGGGCAACTCAGCCCCAGCATTTT; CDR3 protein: CASSQGATQPQHF
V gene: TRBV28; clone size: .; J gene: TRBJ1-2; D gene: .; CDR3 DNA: TGTGCCAGCAACCTAAATTCACAGGGTGGCTACACCTTC; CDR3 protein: CASNLNSQGGYTF
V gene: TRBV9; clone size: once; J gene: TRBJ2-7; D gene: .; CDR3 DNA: TGTGCCAGCAGCGTAGCCCCTCACAGGGAGCAGTACTTC; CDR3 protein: CASSVAPHREQYF
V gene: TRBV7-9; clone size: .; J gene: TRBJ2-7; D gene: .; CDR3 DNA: TGTGCCAGCAGCTTTAGCGGCTACGAGCAGTACTTC; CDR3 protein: CASSFSGYEQYF
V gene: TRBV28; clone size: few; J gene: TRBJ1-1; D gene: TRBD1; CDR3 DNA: TGTGCCAGCAGACGGGGACAGCAGGCTTTCTTT; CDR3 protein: CASRRGQQAFF
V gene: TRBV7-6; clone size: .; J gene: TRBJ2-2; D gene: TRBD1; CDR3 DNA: TGTGCCAGCAGCCGCCGACAGGGCTACACCGGGGAGCTGTTTTTT; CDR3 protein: CASSRRQGYTGELFF
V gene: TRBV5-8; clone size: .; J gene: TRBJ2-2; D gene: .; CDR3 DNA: TGTGCCAGCAGCTTGGGACAGCTGAACACCGGGGAGCTGTTTTTT; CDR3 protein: CASSLGQLNTGELFF
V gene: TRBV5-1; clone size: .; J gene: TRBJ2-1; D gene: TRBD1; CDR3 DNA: TGCGCCAGCAGCCCTCGCGGGACAGGGAGTGGTGAGCAGTTCTTC; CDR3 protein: CASSPRGTGSGEQFF
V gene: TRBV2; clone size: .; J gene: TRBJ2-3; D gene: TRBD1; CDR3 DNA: TGTGCCAGCAGTGGACTCCTGGGAGGGACAGGGGTCAGCACAGATACGCAGTATTTT; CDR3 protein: CASSGLLGGTGVSTDTQYF
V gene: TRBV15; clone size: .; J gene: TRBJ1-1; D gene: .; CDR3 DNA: TGTGCCACCAGCAGAGATCGAGGGAACACTGAAGCTTTCTTT; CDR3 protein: CATSRDRGNTEAFF
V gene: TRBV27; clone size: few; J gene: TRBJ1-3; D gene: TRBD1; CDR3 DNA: TGTGCCAGCAGGAGGACAGGCTCTGGAAACACCATATATTTT; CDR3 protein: CASRRTGSGNTIYF
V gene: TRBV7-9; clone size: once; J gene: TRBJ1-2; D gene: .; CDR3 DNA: TGTGCCAGCAGCTTTTTCCGCAGCGACTATGGCTACACCTTC; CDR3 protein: CASSFFRSDYGYTF
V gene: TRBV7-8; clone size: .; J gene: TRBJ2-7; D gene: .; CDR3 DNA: TGTGCCAGCAGCTTAGTGCCTCAGGGGAGATACGAGCAGTACTTC; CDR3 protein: CASSLVPQGRYEQYF
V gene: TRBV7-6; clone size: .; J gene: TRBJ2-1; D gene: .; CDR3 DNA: TGTGCCAGCAGTCCGGTGGTCTCAACCAATGAGCAGTTCTTC; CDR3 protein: CASSPVVSTNEQFF
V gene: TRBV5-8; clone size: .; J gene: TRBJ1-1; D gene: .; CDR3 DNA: TGTGCCAGCAGCATAAGGACAGCCATGAACACTGAAGCTTTCTTT; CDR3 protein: CASSIRTAMNTEAFF
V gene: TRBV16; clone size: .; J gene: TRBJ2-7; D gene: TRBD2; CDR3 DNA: TGTGCCAGCAGCCAATCGGGACTAGTCTACGAGCAGTACTTC; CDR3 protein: CASSQSGLVYEQYF
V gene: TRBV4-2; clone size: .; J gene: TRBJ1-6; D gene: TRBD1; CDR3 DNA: TGTGCCAGCAATCGGGACAGAAATTCACCCCTCCACTTT; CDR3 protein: CASNRDRNSPLHF
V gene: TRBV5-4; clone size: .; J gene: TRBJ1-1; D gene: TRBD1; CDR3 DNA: TGTGCCAGCAGCGCAGGAAAGATTAAGGGGGCGGCTTTCTTT; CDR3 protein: CASSAGKIKGAAFF
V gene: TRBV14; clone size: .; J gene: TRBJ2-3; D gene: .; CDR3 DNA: TGTGCCAGCAGCCAAGAATCTGTAGTGAATACGCAGTATTTT; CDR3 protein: CASSQESVVNTQYF
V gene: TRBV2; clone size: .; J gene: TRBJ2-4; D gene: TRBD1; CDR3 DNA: TGTGCCAGCAGCTTACAGGGGGCCAAAAACATTCAGTACTTC; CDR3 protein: CASSLQGAKNIQYF
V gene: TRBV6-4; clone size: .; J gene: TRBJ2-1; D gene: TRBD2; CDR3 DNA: TGTGCCAGCAGCGAGCGGGGGTCCGGTGAGCAGTTCTTC; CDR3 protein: CASSERGSGEQFF
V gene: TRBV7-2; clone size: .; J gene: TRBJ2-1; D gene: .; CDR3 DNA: TGTGCCAGCCGTCCAAACAGGTTTTTCGATGAGCAGTTCTTC; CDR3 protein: CASRPNRFFDEQFF
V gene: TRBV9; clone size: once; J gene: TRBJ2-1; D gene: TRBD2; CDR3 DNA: TGTGCCAGCAGCGTCGGGCTAGCGGGGGCAGCTGAGCAGTTCTTC; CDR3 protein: CASSVGLAGAAEQFF
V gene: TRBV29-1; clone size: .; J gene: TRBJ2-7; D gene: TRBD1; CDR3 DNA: TGCAGCGTCAGACAGGGGAGCTACGAGCAGTACTTC; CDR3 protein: CSVRQGSYEQYF
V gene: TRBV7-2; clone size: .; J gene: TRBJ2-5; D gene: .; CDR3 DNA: TGTGCCAGCAGCCCACCCCTAGACGGGCAAGAGACCCAGTACTTC; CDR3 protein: CASSPPLDGQETQYF
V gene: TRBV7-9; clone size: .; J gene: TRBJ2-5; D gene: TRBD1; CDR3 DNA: TGTGCCAGCAGCCAAGCGACAGGGAACCAAGAGACCCAGTACTTC; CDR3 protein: CASSQATGNQETQYF
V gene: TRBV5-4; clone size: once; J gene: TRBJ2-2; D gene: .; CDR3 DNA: TGTGCCAGCAGCTTAGACAACATAGCCGGGGAGCTGTTTTTT; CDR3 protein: CASSLDNIAGELFF
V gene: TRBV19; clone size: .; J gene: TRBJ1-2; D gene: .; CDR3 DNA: TGTGCCAGTACCGATGGCGGGGTAGGAGGTGGCTACACCTTC; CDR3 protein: CASTDGGVGGGYTF
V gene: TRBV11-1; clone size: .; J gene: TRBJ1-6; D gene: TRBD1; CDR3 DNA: TGTGCCAGCAGCTTAGCCCTAACAGGGGCCTATTCACCCCTCCACTTT; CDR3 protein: CASSLALTGAYSPLHF
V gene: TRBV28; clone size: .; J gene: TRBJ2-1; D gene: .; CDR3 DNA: TGTGCCAGCAGTCCCGGGACTTACAATGAGCAGTTCTTC; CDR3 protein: CASSPGTYNEQFF
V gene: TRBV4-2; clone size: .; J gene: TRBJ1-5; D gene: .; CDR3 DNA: TGTGCCAGCAGCCAAGAAGCGGCCAGGGGAGATCAGCCCCAGCATTTT; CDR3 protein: CASSQEAARGDQPQHF
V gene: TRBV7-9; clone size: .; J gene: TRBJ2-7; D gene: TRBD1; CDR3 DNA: TGTGCCAGCAGCCAAAGACAGGGAGCCTACGAGCAGTACTTC; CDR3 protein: CASSQRQGAYEQYF
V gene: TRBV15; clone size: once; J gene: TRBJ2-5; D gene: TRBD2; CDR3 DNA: TGTGCCACCAGTCGGACTAGCGGGGGGCGTCCAGCCCAAGAGACCCAGTACTTC; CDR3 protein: CATSRTSGGRPAQETQYF
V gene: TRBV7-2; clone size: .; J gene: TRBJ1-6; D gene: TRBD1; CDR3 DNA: TGTGCCAGCAGCTTCTACGGGGACAGCCCTCCCTACTTT; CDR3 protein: CASSFYGDSPPYF
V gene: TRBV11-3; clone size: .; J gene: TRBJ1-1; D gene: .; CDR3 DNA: TGTGCCAGCAGCTTAGCTGGAGGGGAGCTCGCTTTCTTT; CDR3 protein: CASSLAGGELAFF
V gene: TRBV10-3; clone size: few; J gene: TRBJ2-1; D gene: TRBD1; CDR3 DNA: TGTGCCATCAGTGAGTCGAGAGGGACAGGTGGTGCCTATGAGCAGTTCTTC; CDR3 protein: CAISESRGTGGAYEQFF
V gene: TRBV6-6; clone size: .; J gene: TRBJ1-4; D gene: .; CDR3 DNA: TGTGCCAGCAGCATTACCGAGACAGCCCTTAATGAAAAACTGTTTTTT; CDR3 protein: CASSITETALNEKLFF
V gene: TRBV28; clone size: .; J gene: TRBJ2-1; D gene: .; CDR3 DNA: TGTGCCAGCAGTTTAAGGTACACAGACAATGAGCAGTTCTTC; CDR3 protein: CASSLRYTDNEQFF
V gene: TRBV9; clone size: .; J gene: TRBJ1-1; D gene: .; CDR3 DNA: TGTGCCAGCAGCGTAGAGGCAGGGGCCGGAGAAGCTTTCTTT; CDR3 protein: CASSVEAGAGEAFF
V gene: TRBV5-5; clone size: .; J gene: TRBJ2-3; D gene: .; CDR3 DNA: TGTGCCAGCAGCAAGTGGGAGTATGGCACAGATACGCAGTATTTT; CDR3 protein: CASSKWEYGTDTQYF
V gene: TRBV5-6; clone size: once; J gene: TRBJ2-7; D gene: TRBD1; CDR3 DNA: TGTGCCAGCAGCTCCGGACAGGGTGCCGAGCAGTACTTC; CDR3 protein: CASSSGQGAEQYF
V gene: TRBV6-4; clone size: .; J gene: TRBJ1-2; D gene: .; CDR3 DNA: TGTGCCAGCAGTGACCTCCCGGACACGAACTATGGCTACACCTTC; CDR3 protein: CASSDLPDTNYGYTF
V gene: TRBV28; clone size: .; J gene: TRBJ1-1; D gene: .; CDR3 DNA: TGTGCCAGCAGGAGAGGCACTGAAGCTTTCTTT; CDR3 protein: CASRRGTEAFF
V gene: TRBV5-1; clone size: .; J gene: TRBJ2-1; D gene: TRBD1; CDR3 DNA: TGCGCCACCCAAAGTGGACAGGAGAATGAGCAGTTCTTC; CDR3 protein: CATQSGQENEQFF
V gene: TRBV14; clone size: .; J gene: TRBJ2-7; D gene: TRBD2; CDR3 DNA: TGTGCCAGCAGCCTCCGCGGGGGGCCCGTGAACGAGCAGTACTTC; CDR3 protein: CASSLRGGPVNEQYF
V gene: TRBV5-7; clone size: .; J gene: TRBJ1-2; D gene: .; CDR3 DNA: TGTGCCAGCAGCTTGTACTTAACAGCGGGGGGCTACACCTTC; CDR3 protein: CASSLYLTAGGYTF
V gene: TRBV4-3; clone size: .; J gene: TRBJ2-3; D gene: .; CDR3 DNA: TGCGCCAGCAGCAGACAGGGCACAGATACGCAGTATTTT; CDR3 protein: CASSRQGTDTQYF
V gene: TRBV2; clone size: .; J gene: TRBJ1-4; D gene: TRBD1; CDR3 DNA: TGTGCCAGCAGTCCTGGACAGGGGGTCGGTGAAAAACTGTTTTTT; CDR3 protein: CASSPGQGVGEKLFF
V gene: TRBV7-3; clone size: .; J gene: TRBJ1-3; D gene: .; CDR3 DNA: TGTGCCAGCAGCTTAAATCCGGCTGGAAACACCATATATTTT; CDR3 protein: CASSLNPAGNTIYF
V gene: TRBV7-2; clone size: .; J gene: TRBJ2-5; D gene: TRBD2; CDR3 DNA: TGTGCCAGCAGCAGAAGCGGGGAAGAGACCCAGTACTTC; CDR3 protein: CASSRSGEETQYF